These 18 T cell receptor beta chains were all obtained from the same sample, sequenced in a study of blood T cell repertoires in COVID-19. Only in-frame clones appear in the TCRdb table, and some are missing; sequencing was by immunoSEQ multiplex PCR. The table has hundreds of thousands of clones, about four fifths seen once. Material for sequencing was peripheral blood. All receptors come from a man of 80 years or more with acute or convalescent COVID-19.

The V and J genes are TRBV5-1 and TRBJ2-3; 12 bases align to TRBD1. Trimming removed 3 bases from V and 5 bases from J; junction bases left unmatched: 7. From germline, CDR1 is SGHRS and CDR2 YFSETQ. The CDR3 extends over 16 amino acids. The CDR3 here is CASSSRGQGALDTQYF. CDR3 DNA sequence: TGCGCCAGCAGCTCCCGGGGACAGGGGGCGCTAGATACGCAGTATTTT.

In this sample, this clone turned up once. The chain is built from TRBV3-1 (or the pseudogene TRBV3-2) and TRBJ2-3; 9 bases line up with TRBD1. CDR1 and CDR2 from the germline V gene are LGHDT and YNNKEL (reference sequence). The CDR3 is 16 amino acids. The V and J ends lost 4 bases and 0 bases, in that order; junction bases with no gene match: 5. This chain's CDR3 is CASSLRQGGSTDTQYF. The CDR3 DNA reads TGTGCCAGCAGCCTGCGACAGGGGGGGAGCACAGATACGCAGTATTTT.

CDR3 nucleotides: TGTGCCAGCTACGGTCAGGGGTACACCGGGGAGCTGTTTTTT. Its protein is CASYGQGYTGELFF. This rearrangement joins TRBV2 to TRBJ2-2; the D gene is possibly TRBD1 (6 bases). The V and J ends lost 8 bases and 3 bases respectively, with 13 bases between them. The CDR3 loop spans 14 amino acids. Germline V gene sequence: CDR1 SNHLY, CDR2 FYNNEI.

The genes are TRBV28 and TRBJ1-6; D gene uncertain. The V gene's germline CDR1 is MDHEN and CDR2 SYDVKM. Trimming cost V 8 bases and J 4 bases, with 9 bases left between them. This CDR3 comprises 13 residues. The CDR3 protein is CASGEGYNSPLHF. The DNA for the CDR3 is TGTGCCAGCGGAGAGGGTTATAATTCACCCCTCCACTTT.

The rearrangement uses TRBV19 and TRBJ1-4, with a tentative D call TRBD1 (5 bases). The CDR3 covers 15 residues. The V gene's germline CDR1 is LNHDA and CDR2 SQIVND (reference sequence). The ends were cut back, 6 bases at V and 0 bases at J, with 11 bases in the middle. This CDR3 reads CASRRQSATNEKLFF. The CDR3 DNA follows: TGTGCCAGTAGGAGACAGTCGGCAACTAATGAAAAACTGTTTTTT.

The chain uses TRBV23-1 and TRBJ1-2; unclear D gene. TRBV23-1 has ORF status, its function being uncertain. Trimming stripped 1 base from V and 2 bases from J, with 5 bases between. The CDR3 covers 13 residues. The CDR3 loop is CASSQYENYGYTF. Here the CDR3 DNA reads TGCGCCAGCAGTCAATACGAGAACTATGGCTACACCTTC.

CDR3 amino acids: CASSFGRVYSNQPQHF. The CDR3 bases are TGTGCCAGCAGCTTCGGCAGGGTCTATAGCAATCAGCCCCAGCATTTT. The chain carries TRBV5-5 and TRBJ1-5; D is perhaps TRBD1 (5 bases). V lost 2 bases and J 0 bases, leaving 12 bases between the germline ends. This CDR3 has 16 residues. Germline V gives CDR1 SGHKS, CDR2 YYEKEE (reference sequence).

The genes are TRBV6-5 and TRBJ1-3, with no clear D. V lost 5 bases and J lost 0, with 8 bases in between. This CDR3 contains 14 residues. Germline loops: CDR1 MNHEY, CDR2 SVGAGI. The CDR3 coding sequence is TGTGCCAGCAGTCCTACGATCTCTGGAAACACCATATATTTT. Translating it yields CASSPTISGNTIYF.

The chain recombines TRBV7-9 with TRBJ2-7, with TRBD1 as a possible D gene (6 bases). Trimming left V 3 bases short and J 3 bases short, with 9 bases between. CDR3 length equals 13 residues. Germline CDR1 and CDR2: SEHNR and FQNEAQ (reference sequence). The CDR3 DNA follows: TGTGCCAGCAGCTTCTTGGACAGCTACGAGCAGTACTTC. This sequence encodes CASSFLDSYEQYF.

The rearrangement joins TRBV6-1 to TRBJ1-1, with 9 bases matching TRBD1. This CDR3 spans 16 amino acids. V lost 4 bases, J lost 5 bases, and 11 bases stayed unmatched. Germline CDR1 reads MNHNS; CDR2 reads SASEGT. CDR3 nucleotides: TGTGCCAGCAGTGTATCCGGAGGGACAGGGAGAACTGAAGCTTTCTTT. As protein: CASSVSGGTGRTEAFF.

This clone has only one observation. This chain uses TRBV5-1 with TRBJ2-5; 7 bases fit TRBD2. Germline CDR1 reads SGHRS; CDR2 reads YFSETQ. Germline trimming cut 5 bases from V and 4 bases from J; bases unmatched to any gene: 2. This CDR3 has 12 amino acids. This CDR3 is CASSSGGETQYF. CDR3 DNA: TGCGCCAGCAGTTCGGGAGGAGAGACCCAGTACTTC.

This chain connects TRBV12-5 to TRBJ2-3; unclear D gene. The CDR3 extends over 12 amino acids. The V gene's germline CDR1 is LGHNT and CDR2 FRNRAP. The V end was cut by 4 bases, the J end by 5 bases, with 7 bases between. The chain's CDR3 is CASGSMLDTQYF. The DNA of the CDR3 is TGTGCTAGTGGTTCAATGTTAGATACGCAGTATTTT.

A word on this clone: The same CDR3 arises from other DNA sequences in this sample as well. This rearrangement joins TRBV30 to TRBJ1-6, with D perhaps matching TRBD1 (6 bases). V was clipped by 3 bases and J by 7 bases, with 10 bases between them. From germline, CDR1 is GTSNPN and CDR2 SVGIG (reference sequence). The length of the CDR3 is 13 residues. The CDR3 reads CAWSGQTNSPLHF. As DNA, the CDR3 is TGTGCCTGGAGCGGACAGACGAATTCACCCCTCCACTTT.

This chain joins TRBV5-1 and TRBJ2-2, with 8 bases matching TRBD2. Looked up from germline, CDR1 is SGHRS and CDR2 is YFSETQ. V lost 5 bases to trimming and J lost 0 bases; unmatched junction nucleotides: 6. CDR3 length equals 16 residues. The DNA of the CDR3 is TGCGCCAGCAGACGTCCGGGACTAGCGAACACCGGGGAGCTGTTTTTT. Amino acids: CASRRPGLANTGELFF.

The rearrangement joins TRBV5-1 to TRBJ2-7, with D perhaps TRBD1 (6 bases). CDR3 size: 15 residues. Between the trimmed V and J ends, which lost 0 bases and 6 bases, there was a span of 16 bases. Germline CDR1 is SGHRS and CDR2 is YFSETQ. CDR3 loop: CASSLVAGVRLEQYF. CDR3 DNA sequence: TGCGCCAGCAGCTTGGTGGCAGGGGTTCGACTCGAGCAGTACTTC.

The chain couples TRBV18 to TRBJ1-4; D not certain. The V gene's germline CDR1 is KGHSH and CDR2 LQKENI. The CDR3 loop spans 18 amino acids. Deletions cut 3 bases from V and 0 bases from J, with 17 bases between. The CDR3 loop reads CASSPRAGQAATNEKLFF. Written as DNA, the CDR3 is TGTGCCAGCTCACCGAGAGCGGGTCAGGCTGCAACTAATGAAAAACTGTTTTTT.

The chain has TRBV10-3 and TRBJ2-7, with 9 nucleotides matching TRBD1. Germline CDR1 reads ENHRY; CDR2 reads SYGVKD. The V segment lost 9 bases and the J segment 1 base; nucleotides outside the gene matches: 7. The CDR3 consists of 14 residues. The CDR3 sequence: CAMSRDRESYEQYF. DNA for the CDR3: TGTGCCATGAGCCGGGACAGGGAATCCTACGAGCAGTACTTC.

V gene TRBV5-1 combines with J gene TRBJ1-1, with 8 bases fitting TRBD1. V shed 5 bases and J 4 bases; nucleotides not matched to a gene: 7. The CDR3 spans 14 residues. Germline lookup yields CDR1 SGHRS and CDR2 YFSETQ. This CDR3 reads CASRLKQGGTEAFF. The CDR3 region has the DNA TGCGCCAGCAGACTCAAACAGGGGGGCACTGAAGCTTTCTTT.